This TCR beta chain was identified in a study of low-dose radiotherapy and immunotherapy resistance in tumors. Primers targeting TRAV and TRBV primed first-strand cDNA, covering alpha and beta chains. For amplifying TCRs, the PCR ran for about 20 cycles with Phusion, which was used together with a constant-region primer and the adapter on the V primers. A single record per CDR3 protein comes from TCRdb applying MiXCR to the reads. Of some 13,000 distinct CDR3 sequences in the sample, 65% to 75% were seen once. The TCR originated in a human donor with advanced metastatic prostate, ovarian, gallbladder or colorectal cancer (not recorded which). This table probably holds off-target reads from a library built for another chain.

CDR3 sequence: CASSLMDWADTQYF. DNA of the CDR3: TGCGCCAGCAGCTTGATGGATTGGGCAGATACGCAGTATTTT. The rearrangement joins TRBV5-1 to TRBJ2-3; D unresolved. V was pared by 1 base and J by 4 bases, with 10 bases between. The CDR3 covers 14 residues. Germline CDR1 SGHRS, CDR2 YFSETQ. Full variable domain (missing parts from reference TRBV5-1 and TRBJ2-3): KAGVTQTPRYLIKTRGQQVTLSCSPISGHRSVSWYQQTPGQGLQFLFEYFSETQRNKGNFPGRFSGRQFSNSRSEMNVSTLELGDSALYLCASSLMDWADTQYFGPGTRLTVL.